Below are 16 T cell receptor beta chains sequenced from a single sample in a study of T-cell memory formation after mild COVID-19 (dated by TCRdb to 2020 to 2022). Libraries were prepared through 5' RACE. Sequenced on an Illumina NovaSeq 6000. Through fastp at Q25 and MiXCR, TCRdb rebuilt clones from the public reads, retaining in-frame beta chains. Rows merge per CDR3 protein into single entries with the most common DNA and genes. The sample table contains 300,000 to 400,000 distinct CDR3 sequences; only one count was recorded for 25% to 30% of them. The ten largest clones add up to less than 15% of the sample. Specimen: PBMCs or a T cell subset sorted from them (not recorded which). The receptors were gathered from an adult woman who had mild COVID-19 (a few samples of this study predate the infection). The sample titles of this study are shuffled in the database, so cell type and time point are left out; the donor was told from shared clones.

The chain couples TRBV4-3 to TRBJ2-7, with 11 bases fitting TRBD2. Germline lookup yields CDR1 LGHNA and CDR2 YSLEER. CDR3 length: 15 residues. J gave up 4 bases and V 3 bases, and 5 bases lay outside the gene matches. CDR3 coding DNA: TGCGCCAGCAGCCAGAAACTAGCGGGAGATTACGAGCAGTACTTC. Translated: CASSQKLAGDYEQYF.

This chain joins TRBV2 and TRBJ2-7, with TRBD1 identical over 7 bases. With V trimmed by 1 base and J by 7 bases, 7 bases remained unmatched. In germline, CDR1 is SNHLY, CDR2 FYNNEI. There are 14 residues in the CDR3. CDR3 amino acids: CASSEGQGRWEQYF. Here the CDR3 DNA reads TGTGCCAGCAGTGAAGGACAGGGCCGGTGGGAGCAGTACTTC.

The chain has TRBV5-5 and TRBJ1-1; D is unresolved. This CDR3 region has 13 residues. The V gene's germline CDR1 is SGHKS and CDR2 YYEKEE (reference sequence). The V end was cut by 2 bases, the J end by 5 bases, with 10 bases between. The CDR3 DNA is TGTGCCAGCAGCTTCAGCTCCGAAACTGAAGCTTTCTTT. This translates into CASSFSSETEAFF.

The chain is built from TRBV12-3 or TRBV12-4 and TRBJ2-3, with D hard to call. V was cut by 3 bases and J by 4 bases, with 11 bases left in between. This CDR3 has 14 amino acids. The CDR3 region has the DNA TGTGCCAGCAGTTTTTCTAATTTCGCAGATACGCAGTATTTT. Encoded protein: CASSFSNFADTQYF.

This clonotype was detected a few times. The genes are TRBV2 and TRBJ2-3; TRBD2 is a possible D gene (6 bases). Germline loops: CDR1 SNHLY, CDR2 FYNNEI. Trimming cost V 11 bases and J 1 base, with 13 bases left between them. The length of the CDR3 is 13 residues. CDR3 residues: CAWGGAGTDTQYF. The DNA for the CDR3 is TGTGCCTGGGGCGGGGCCGGCACAGATACGCAGTATTTT.

This clonotype was seen a handful of times. Sequence at one end of the junction differs from germline and may be a read error. The chain joins TRBV18 to TRBJ2-1; TRBD2 agrees at 15 bases. Germline CDR1 KGHSH, CDR2 LQKENI. The length of the CDR3 is 16 residues. The CDR3 spells CASSTPGLAGGSEQFF. The CDR3 nucleotides read TGTGCCAGCTCAACACCGGGACTAGCGGGAGGAAGTGAGCAGTTCTTC.

This clonotype was seen a handful of times. The rearrangement joins TRBV4-1 to TRBJ1-2, with D perhaps matching TRBD1 (5 bases). The CDR3 spans 15 residues. V lost 0 bases to trimming and J lost 8 bases, with 16 bases between them. The V gene's germline CDR1 is MGHRA and CDR2 YSYEKL. DNA of the CDR3: TGCGCCAGCAGCCAAGATGTAGGCAGGGTGGACGGCTACACCTTC. The encoded protein is CASSQDVGRVDGYTF.

This clonotype was counted only a few times. The chain combines TRBV12-3 or TRBV12-4 with TRBJ2-5, with 8 bases aligning to TRBD2. The ends lost 3 bases at V and 5 bases at J; junction bases unmatched: 8. The CDR3 sequence is 15 residues long. CDR3 bases: TGTGCCAGCAGTTTGGGGAGCGGGGGACGGGAGACCCAGTACTTC. Translated, it gives CASSLGSGGRETQYF.

This rearrangement joins TRBV9 to TRBJ2-2; 7 bases are a match to TRBD2. The CDR3 covers 16 residues. With 1 base clipped from V and 0 bases from J, the junction kept 3 bases outside the gene matches. Germline V gene data show CDR1 as SGDLS and CDR2 as YYNGEE. This CDR3 is CASSVSGGPNTGELFF. The CDR3 coding sequence is TGTGCCAGCAGCGTATCGGGGGGTCCGAACACCGGGGAGCTGTTTTTT.

The chain couples TRBV6-2 or TRBV6-3 to TRBJ2-7; 7 bases are shared with TRBD2. In germline, CDR1 is MNHEY, CDR2 SVGEGT. V lost 8 bases to trimming and J lost 4 bases; unmatched junction nucleotides: 11. The CDR3 extends over 14 amino acids. In DNA, the CDR3 is TGTGCCAGCGGAAAGAGCGCTAGCGGATACGAGCAGTACTTC. This sequence encodes CASGKSASGYEQYF.

A few counts support this clonotype. V usage is TRBV11-2 and J usage is TRBJ2-1, with D perhaps TRBD2 (7 bases). The CDR3 runs 14 residues. Trimming took 9 bases from V and 7 from J, leaving 19 bases between them. The V gene's germline CDR1 is SGHAT and CDR2 FQNNGV. CDR3 region: CASRKGGRGNEQFF. The CDR3 DNA is TGTGCCAGTCGGAAGGGGGGGAGAGGGAATGAGCAGTTCTTC. Supplemented by reference TRBV11-2 and TRBJ2-1, the full variable domain reads EAGVAQSPRYKIIEKRQSVAFWCNPISGHATLYWYQQILGQGPKLLIQFQNNGVVDDSQLPKDRFSAERLKGVDSTLKIQPAKLEDSAVYLCASRKGGRGNEQFFGPGTRLTVL.

This clonotype came up a few times. This chain uses TRBV15 with TRBJ1-1; D is perhaps TRBD1 (5 bases). This CDR3 has 14 residues. CDR1 and CDR2 from the germline V gene are LNHNV and YYDKDF (reference sequence). Trimming cost V 3 bases and J 2 bases, with 10 bases left between them. As DNA, the CDR3 is TGTGCCACCAGCAGCTACGACAGTAACACTGAAGCTTTCTTT. This gives the protein CATSSYDSNTEAFF.

The rearrangement links TRBV10-3 to TRBJ2-1; tentative D call: TRBD1 (5 bases). Trimming removed 3 bases at V and 0 bases at J, with 9 bases between. The germline V gene has CDR1 ENHRY and CDR2 SYGVKD. The CDR3 is made up of 15 amino acids. The CDR3 nucleotides are TGTGCCATCAGTGAACTAACAGGCTCCTACAATGAGCAGTTCTTC. Amino acid sequence: CAISELTGSYNEQFF.

The CDR3 is CAISARNTEAFF. The CDR3 nucleotides are TGTGCCATCAGTGCACGGAACACTGAAGCTTTCTTT. The V gene is TRBV10-3, the J gene TRBJ1-1, with D unresolved. The V gene lost 4 bases and the J gene lost 1 base, with 4 bases spanning the gap. The CDR3 totals 12 residues. Per germline, CDR1 ENHRY and CDR2 SYGVKD.

This clonotype was seen only a few times. The chain links TRBV7-6 to TRBJ2-5; D unresolved. The V end was cut by 1 base, the J end by 2 bases, with 8 bases between. Germline CDR1 SGHVS, CDR2 FNYEAQ. This CDR3 spans 14 amino acids. CDR3 residues: CASSLELGQETQYF. CDR3 nucleotides: TGTGCCAGCAGCTTAGAGTTGGGACAAGAGACCCAGTACTTC.

The chain uses TRBV24-1 and TRBJ1-1, with TRBD1 as a possible D gene (6 bases). Germline loops: CDR1 KGHDR, CDR2 SFDVKD. Trimming removed 8 bases from V and 5 bases from J, with 17 bases in between. This CDR3 has 14 amino acids. The CDR3 spells CATKSEGEETEAFF. In DNA form, the CDR3 reads TGTGCCACCAAATCGGAGGGGGAGGAAACTGAAGCTTTCTTT.